One sample yielded the 10 T cell receptor beta chains listed below, sequenced in a study of blood T cell repertoires in COVID-19. The table came from immunoSEQ multiplex PCR; TCRdb's copy has only in-frame clones and leaves some out. The profile shows over 300,000 clones, approximately 82% of them singletons. Material: peripheral blood. The receptors were sampled from a woman in her 50s with acute or convalescent COVID-19.

The V gene is TRBV7-6, the J gene TRBJ2-1; weak D call: TRBD2 (6 bases). There are 13 residues in the CDR3. CDR1 and CDR2 from the germline V gene are SGHVS and FNYEAQ. The V and J ends lost 5 bases and 9 bases respectively, with 14 bases between them. CDR3 sequence reads: CASSQTSWGEQFF. The CDR3 region has the DNA TGTGCCAGCAGCCAAACTAGCTGGGGTGAGCAGTTCTTC.

This chain uses TRBV12-5 with TRBJ2-5; 9 nucleotides align to TRBD1. V trimming: 1 base; J trimming: 0 bases; junction bases outside the gene matches: 3. The CDR3 is 16 residues long. Per germline, CDR1 LGHNT and CDR2 FRNRAP. CDR3 DNA: TGTGCTAGTGGTTTGGGGACAGGGGTTTACCAAGAGACCCAGTACTTC. Its protein product is CASGLGTGVYQETQYF.

The chain uses TRBV7-9 and TRBJ2-5, with 7 bases identical to TRBD1. The CDR3 spans 13 residues. In germline, CDR1 is SEHNR, CDR2 FQNEAQ (reference sequence). V lost 5 bases and J lost 5; bases outside the gene matches: 5. This CDR3 reads CASSLGQMETQYF. In nucleotides, the CDR3 is TGTGCCAGCAGCCTGGGACAGATGGAGACCCAGTACTTC.

This chain connects TRBV19 to TRBJ1-5; possibly TRBD1 for D (6 bases). CDR3 length: 13 amino acids. Germline-derived CDR1 and CDR2 are LNHDA and SQIVND (reference sequence). The V and J ends lost 3 bases and 11 bases respectively, with 14 bases between them. In DNA, the CDR3 is TGTGCCAGTAGTATCGGGGGGCCAATGTCCCAGCATTTT. Amino acids: CASSIGGPMSQHF.

This clone was found a few times. The chain couples TRBV5-1 to TRBJ1-1; tentative D call: TRBD1 (5 bases). The germline V gene encodes CDR1 SGHRS and CDR2 YFSETQ. This CDR3 has 13 amino acids. Deletions cut 7 bases from V and 5 bases from J, with 15 bases between. The CDR3 sequence is CASFQAEGTEAFF. The CDR3, as DNA: TGCGCCAGCTTTCAGGCGGAGGGGACTGAAGCTTTCTTT.

The J gene is TRBJ1-2, the V gene TRBV19; D call uncertain. The CDR3 extends over 15 amino acids. V was cut by 3 bases and J by 4 bases, with 15 bases left in between. Germline V lookup: CDR1 LNHDA, CDR2 SQIVND (reference sequence). This CDR3 is CASSMDPGLAYGYTF. The CDR3 DNA reads as TGTGCCAGTAGTATGGACCCCGGACTAGCCTATGGCTACACCTTC.

Here the CDR3 reads CASSRRPDRANTEAFF. The CDR3 coding sequence is TGTGCCAGCAGCCGAAGGCCTGACAGGGCGAACACTGAAGCTTTCTTT. The chain recombines TRBV5-8 with TRBJ1-1; 7 bases align to TRBD1. This CDR3 region has 16 residues. Germline-derived CDR1 and CDR2 are SGHTS and YDEGEE. Trimming at V came to 4 bases and at J to 1 base, leaving 10 bases not matched to a gene.

The rearrangement uses TRBV10-2 and TRBJ1-6; D remains ambiguous. Trimming removed 7 bases from V and 0 bases from J, with 10 bases in between. This CDR3 is built from 15 residues. The germline CDR1 and CDR2 sequences are WSHSY and SAAADI. This chain's CDR3 is CASNPSSSYNSPLHF. The DNA for the CDR3 is TGCGCCAGCAATCCGTCCAGCTCCTATAATTCACCCCTCCACTTT.

The CDR3 loop is CASSLARDRGGLGYTF. CDR3 sequence (DNA): TGTGCCAGCAGCTTAGCTAGGGACAGGGGTGGGTTGGGCTACACCTTC. The chain combines TRBV7-2 with TRBJ1-2; 10 nucleotides match TRBD1. The CDR3 length is 16 residues. Germline V lookup: CDR1 SGHTA, CDR2 FQGNSA. The V gene end was trimmed by 0 bases and the J gene end by 8 bases; junction bases not matched to a gene: 9.

The chain uses TRBV30 and TRBJ2-7; D call uncertain. This CDR3 has 18 amino acids. CDR1 is GTSNPN and CDR2 is SVGIG in the germline V gene (reference sequence). Trimming pared 1 base from V and 0 bases from J, leaving 22 bases between. In DNA form, the CDR3 reads TGTGCCTGGAGTGGGAGCTCATTCGGAACCTTTATCTCCTACGAGCAGTACTTC. Protein product: CAWSGSSFGTFISYEQYF.